The clone carrying this T cell receptor (beta chain) was recorded a few times. CDR3 length equals 13 residues. J gave up 4 bases and V 7 bases, and 5 bases lay outside the gene matches. From germline, CDR1 is SQVTM and CDR2 ANQGSEA. Naivety among CD8 cells was defined by CD45RO negativity and positive CCR7 selection, thereby excluding terminally differentiated effector memory CD45RA+ cells. Profiling relied on immunoSEQ multiplex PCR, and the TCRdb table lists in-frame clones only, not all of them. The sample yields about 2 million clones, just under 95% seen once. This record belongs to a study of shared clonotypes between healthy human individuals.

This TCR came from a young man in good health. This chain connects TRBV29-1 to TRBJ2-5; TRBD2 aligns across 11 bases. Sequencing was carried out using naive CD8+ T cells sorted from blood. Here the CDR3 DNA reads TGCAGCGCGGTGCTAGCGGGAGGAGAGACCCAGTACTTC. Residues: CSAVLAGGETQYF.